Below, 9 T cell receptor beta chains from the same sample are listed, as sequenced in a study of response to subunit inactivated influenza vaccine listed by TCRdb under 2018. The library was made by RT-PCR. Sequencing used an Illumina HiSeq 2500. TCRdb reworked the public reads: Q25 trimming with fastp, MiXCR clone assembly, productive beta chains retained. Each record represents a unique CDR3 protein, reported with the most common genes and DNA among its rows. Within this sample are about 580,000 distinct CDR3 sequences, with approximately 14% of them counted one time only. In total, the top ten clones hold 11% of the sample. Specimen: PBMCs from blood, collected less than 13 days after vaccination. These receptors all stem from a man in his fifties or sixties who received an inactivated influenza vaccine. Donor details come from another sample of the same person, matched by shared clones.

This clonotype was picked up many times. The V and J genes are TRBV12-3 or TRBV12-4 and TRBJ2-7, with 10 bases that match TRBD2. Trimming took 5 bases from V and 3 from J; bases not matched to a gene: 7. This CDR3 has 15 amino acids. The CDR3 loop is CASSEGLAAHYEQYF. CDR3 DNA sequence: TGTGCCAGCAGTGAAGGACTAGCGGCACACTACGAGCAGTACTTC.

This clonotype was seen a few times. V usage is TRBV7-9 and J usage is TRBJ1-1; no clear D. Germline CDR1 and CDR2: SEHNR and FQNEAQ (reference sequence). V lost 5 bases, J lost 4 bases, and 8 bases lay in between. The CDR3 consists of 12 residues. The CDR3 sequence: CASSRKGTEAFF. The CDR3 DNA sequence: TGTGCCAGCAGCCGTAAGGGCACTGAAGCTTTCTTT.

This clonotype was seen only a few times. This chain joins TRBV2 and TRBJ2-7; D uncertain. This CDR3 has 12 amino acids. Germline V lookup: CDR1 SNHLY, CDR2 FYNNEI. V gave up 5 bases and J gave up 5 bases, with 10 bases separating them. Here the CDR3 DNA reads TGTGCCAGCAGTAAATTTATCAACGAGCAGTACTTC. Residues: CASSKFINEQYF. Full variable domain (outside the CDR3, taken from reference TRBV2 and TRBJ2-7): EPEVTQTPSHQVTQMGQEVILRCVPISNHLYFYWYRQILGQKVEFLVSFYNNEISEKSEIFDDQFSVERPDGSNFTLKIRSTKLEDSAMYFCASSKFINEQYFGPGTRLTVT.

The rearrangement links TRBV11-1 to TRBJ2-2; 10 bases line up with TRBD1. Germline loops: CDR1 SGHAT, CDR2 FQDESV (reference sequence). The V and J ends lost 7 bases and 2 bases, in that order; junction bases with no gene match: 13. This CDR3 comprises 18 residues. The CDR3: CASTPGRDRGLNTGELFF. CDR3 DNA sequence: TGTGCCAGCACCCCCGGTAGAGACAGGGGGCTCAACACCGGGGAGCTGTTTTTT.

This chain links TRBV7-6 with TRBJ2-1; TRBD2 matches at 14 bases. Germline loops: CDR1 SGHVS, CDR2 FNYEAQ. The V and J ends lost 5 bases and 4 bases, in that order; junction bases with no gene match: 10. This CDR3 region has 18 residues. The CDR3 sequence: CASSPRPGTSGSYNEQFF. The CDR3 DNA reads as TGTGCCAGCAGCCCCCGCCCCGGGACTAGCGGGAGTTACAATGAGCAGTTCTTC.

This clonotype turned up a few times. This chain joins TRBV20-1 and TRBJ2-1, with TRBD2 matching 9 bases. CDR1 is DFQATT, CDR2 SNEGSKA, per germline (reference sequence). The CDR3 runs to 17 residues. V dropped 8 bases and J dropped 0; count of bases not matched to a gene: 14. CDR3 DNA: TGCAGTACTCACGAGCCTAGCGGGATGAGCTCCTACAATGAGCAGTTCTTC. Translated: CSTHEPSGMSSYNEQFF.

A few counts support this clonotype. The V call is TRBV20-1, the J call TRBJ2-1; tentatively, D is TRBD1 (5 bases). CDR3 length equals 12 residues. Looked up from germline, CDR1 is DFQATT and CDR2 is SNEGSKA (reference sequence). The germline V and J ends were trimmed by 4 bases and 3 bases, with 7 bases remaining between them. The chain's CDR3 is CSATQGYNEQFF. CDR3 bases: TGCAGTGCTACCCAGGGCTACAATGAGCAGTTCTTC.

This clonotype has just a few counts. In DNA, the CDR3 is TGTGCCAGCAGTTTAGGGACAAGCTACACAGATACGCAGTATTTT. As protein: CASSLGTSYTDTQYF. J is TRBJ2-3 and V is TRBV12-3 or TRBV12-4, with TRBD1 as a possible D gene (5 bases). V lost 1 base and J 2 bases, leaving 10 bases between the germline ends. This CDR3 has 15 amino acids.

This chain uses TRBV20-1 with TRBJ2-7; unclear D gene. The germline V gene encodes CDR1 DFQATT and CDR2 SNEGSKA (reference sequence). V was pared by 3 bases and J by 4 bases, with 13 bases between. The CDR3 consists of 13 residues. The CDR3 nucleotides are TGCAGTGCTAGGGGATCCAGCCCTTACGAGCAGTACTTC. This translates into CSARGSSPYEQYF.